The sequence of this T cell receptor beta chain was determined in a study of T-cell memory formation after mild COVID-19. TCRdb used MiXCR to reprocess the 5' RACE reads, holding one entry per CDR3 protein. The sample comprises under 400,000 distinct CDR3 sequences, roughly 21% of which are singletons, and 12% rests with the top ten. This clonotype was recorded a few times. With 2 bases removed from V and 2 bases from J, the gap between germline ends came to 13 bases. The CDR3 runs 15 residues. Germline V lookup: CDR1 SGHDT, CDR2 YYEEEE. V gene TRBV5-6 combines with J gene TRBJ2-5, with unresolved D. The clonotype comes from an adult woman who had mild COVID-19 (a few samples of this study predate the infection). Cell type and time point are not known. Sequences were obtained from PBMCs or a T cell subset sorted from them (not recorded which). The CDR3 DNA follows: TGTGCCAGCAGCTTTTTAGGCGTCGGTCAAGAGACCCAGTACTTC. Its translation: CASSFLGVGQETQYF.